Listed here are 5 T cell receptor beta chains from one sample, sequenced in a study of neurological immune-mediated disorders. TCRdb re-analysed the 5' RACE reads in MiXCR, keeping a single row per CDR3 protein. The data show 25,000 or so distinct CDR3 sequences, approximately 13% seen once. Specified time point: technical triplicate 1. Sequencing was done on a sample of CD4+ T cells from blood. Receptors were obtained from a female donor with HTLV-1-associated myelopathy (HAM/TSP).

This clonotype was seen ten or more times. The CDR3 DNA reads TGTGCCAGCAGCTCAAACTCCTACGAGCAGTACTTC. Encoded protein: CASSSNSYEQYF. This chain links TRBV7-2 with TRBJ2-7; D gene uncertain. Trimming shortened V by 4 bases and J by 0 bases, and 4 bases separated the two germline ends. There are 12 residues in the CDR3. Per the germline V gene, CDR1 is SGHTA and CDR2 is FQGNSA. The full variable domain, with the rest looked up from reference TRBV7-2 and TRBJ2-7, is GAGVSQSPSNKVTEKGKDVELRCDPISGHTALYWYRQSLGQGLEFLIYFQGNSAPDKSGLPSDRFSAERTGGSVSTLTIQRTQQEDSAVYLCASSSNSYEQYFGPGTRLTVT.

This clonotype showed up many times. The chain is built from TRBV5-1 and TRBJ2-5; D remains ambiguous. Germline assignment: CDR1 SGHRS and CDR2 YFSETQ. CDR3 length: 15 residues. Trimming removed 2 bases at V and 2 bases at J, with 13 bases between. The CDR3 here is CASSLFDTLQETQYF. The CDR3 nucleotides are TGCGCCAGCAGCTTATTTGACACACTTCAAGAGACCCAGTACTTC.

This clonotype was detected many times. The chain links TRBV7-8 to TRBJ2-3; possible D gene TRBD2, 7 bases. The germline gives CDR1 SGHVS, CDR2 FQNEAQ. The V gene lost 5 bases and the J gene lost 1 base, with 16 bases spanning the gap. CDR3 length: 16 amino acids. The CDR3 DNA reads TGTGCCAGCAGCCAGGGGACTATCCCAGGCACAGATACGCAGTATTTT. Its translation: CASSQGTIPGTDTQYF.

Of note for this clonotype: In this CDR3 the conserved last residue, phenylalanine or tryptophan, is missing, so a read error is likely. The chain employs TRBV10-3 and TRBJ2-1; 10 bases agree with TRBD2. Germline V CDR1 and CDR2: ENHRY, SYGVKD. Germline trimming cut 6 bases from V and 8 bases from J; bases unmatched to any gene: 22. This CDR3 has 19 amino acids. The CDR3 loop is CAIRTAIDGSGGAGYEQFL. CDR3 sequence (DNA): TGTGCCATCAGAACGGCGATAGACGGGAGCGGGGGGGCAGGGTATGAGCAGTTCCTC.

This clonotype was recorded many times. The gene calls are TRBV3-1 and TRBJ2-2; 13 bases are shared with TRBD2. V trimming: 2 bases; J trimming: 0 bases; junction bases outside the gene matches: 6. The CDR3 spans 19 residues. Germline CDR1 is LGHDT and CDR2 is YNNKEL (reference sequence). The CDR3, as DNA: TGTGCCAGCAGCCAAAGGACTAGCGGGGGCATCTCGAACACCGGGGAGCTGTTTTTT. Translated, it gives CASSQRTSGGISNTGELFF.